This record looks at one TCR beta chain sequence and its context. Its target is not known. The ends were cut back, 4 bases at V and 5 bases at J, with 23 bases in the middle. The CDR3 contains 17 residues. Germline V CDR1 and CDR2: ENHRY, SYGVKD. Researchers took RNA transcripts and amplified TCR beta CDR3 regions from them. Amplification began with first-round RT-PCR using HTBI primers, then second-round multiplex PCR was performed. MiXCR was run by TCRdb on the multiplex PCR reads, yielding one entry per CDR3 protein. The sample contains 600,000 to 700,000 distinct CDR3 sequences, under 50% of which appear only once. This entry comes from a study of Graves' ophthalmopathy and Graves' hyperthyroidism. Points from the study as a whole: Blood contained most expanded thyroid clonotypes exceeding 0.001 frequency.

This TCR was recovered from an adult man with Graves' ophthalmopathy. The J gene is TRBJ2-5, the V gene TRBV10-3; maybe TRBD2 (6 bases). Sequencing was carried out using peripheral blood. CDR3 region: CAISARRVAPQSETQYF. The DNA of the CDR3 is TGTGCCATCAGTGCTAGGAGGGTAGCGCCCCAGTCGGAGACCCAGTACTTC.